These 9 T cell receptor beta chains came from one sample sequenced in a study of blood T cell repertoires in COVID-19. TCRdb keeps only in-frame clones here, not all; method: immunoSEQ multiplex PCR. The data show about 180,000 clones, about 88% seen once. What was sequenced was peripheral blood. The origin of the receptors is a woman aged 25 to 39 with active or convalescent COVID-19.

This chain uses TRBV10-3 with TRBJ2-1; 10 nucleotides agree with TRBD2. Germline assignment: CDR1 ENHRY and CDR2 SYGVKD. This CDR3 contains 16 residues. With V trimmed by 3 bases and J by 7 bases, 9 bases remained unmatched. The CDR3 DNA follows: TGTGCCATCAGTGACCCCAGCGGGAGGGCCTTGAATGAGCAGTTCTTC. As protein: CAISDPSGRALNEQFF.

The rearrangement links TRBV19 to TRBJ1-5; 9 nucleotides match TRBD1. The V gene's germline CDR1 is LNHDA and CDR2 SQIVND (reference sequence). There are 16 residues in the CDR3. With 5 bases clipped from V and 1 base from J, the junction kept 6 bases outside the gene matches. DNA for the CDR3: TGTGCCAGTAGTCCCATGGACAGGGGAAGCAATCAGCCCCAGCATTTT. Translation gives CASSPMDRGSNQPQHF. The entire variable domain, with the rest obtained from reference TRBV19 and TRBJ1-5, is as follows: DGGITQSPKYLFRKEGQNVTLSCEQNLNHDAMYWYRQDPGQGLRLIYYSQIVNDFQKGDIAEGYSVSREKKESFPLTVTSAQKNPTAFYLCASSPMDRGSNQPQHFGDGTRLSIL.

The chain joins TRBV28 to TRBJ1-2; D is unresolved. Germline assignment: CDR1 MDHEN and CDR2 SYDVKM. This CDR3 contains 15 residues. Trimming stripped 1 base from V and 1 base from J, with 10 bases between. CDR3 residues: CASSLSARLNYGYTF. CDR3 sequence (DNA): TGTGCCAGCAGTTTATCGGCCCGACTTAACTATGGCTACACCTTC.

The chain is built from TRBV19 and TRBJ1-1; maybe TRBD1 (5 bases). V dropped 6 bases and J dropped 1 base, with 15 bases sitting between them. Germline lookup yields CDR1 LNHDA and CDR2 SQIVND (reference sequence). The CDR3 is made up of 15 amino acids. In nucleotides, the CDR3 is TGTGCCAGTAGGGGGCAGAAGCTTAAGAACACTGAAGCTTTCTTT. It encodes CASRGQKLKNTEAFF.

This chain joins TRBV15 and TRBJ1-1; D is possibly TRBD1 (5 bases). Looked up from germline, CDR1 is LNHNV and CDR2 is YYDKDF (reference sequence). V was pared by 1 base and J by 5 bases, with 20 bases between. The length of the CDR3 is 17 residues. The CDR3 is CATSRVRSGTGVTEAFF. CDR3 DNA: TGTGCCACCAGCAGAGTTAGATCCGGGACGGGAGTAACTGAAGCTTTCTTT.

This clone was found a few times. The chain is built from TRBV6-1 and TRBJ2-1; D possibly corresponds to TRBD2 (7 bases). Germline V gives CDR1 MNHNS, CDR2 SASEGT. The CDR3 extends over 16 amino acids. V was clipped by 1 base and J by 6 bases, with 16 bases between them. The CDR3: CASSEEGGGRSNEQFF. DNA for the CDR3: TGTGCCAGCAGTGAAGAGGGGGGAGGGAGGAGCAATGAGCAGTTCTTC.

This rearrangement joins TRBV30 to TRBJ1-3; 8 bases match TRBD1. This CDR3 region has 13 residues. The germline V gene encodes CDR1 GTSNPN and CDR2 SVGIG (reference sequence). Trimming removed 8 bases from V and 7 bases from J; junction bases left unmatched: 10. In nucleotides, the CDR3 is TGTGCCCGCCTCTCCGGGACAGGCAACACCATATATTTT. The encoded protein is CARLSGTGNTIYF.

The V and J genes are TRBV11-1 and TRBJ2-7; D is perhaps TRBD2 (5 bases). Trimming pared 5 bases from V and 0 bases from J, leaving 11 bases between. Germline V lookup: CDR1 SGHAT, CDR2 FQDESV (reference sequence). This CDR3 has 14 amino acids. The CDR3 spells CASSGLRSSYEQYF. The CDR3 nucleotides are TGTGCCAGCAGCGGACTCAGGAGCTCCTACGAGCAGTACTTC.

This chain links TRBV28 with TRBJ2-1, with TRBD2 as a possible D gene (6 bases). This CDR3 has 17 amino acids. Germline V CDR1 and CDR2: MDHEN, SYDVKM. Trimming stripped 7 bases from V and 5 bases from J, with 24 bases between. The CDR3 reads CASNFFQGLRAHNEQFF. In nucleotides, the CDR3 is TGTGCCAGCAACTTCTTCCAGGGACTCCGGGCCCACAATGAGCAGTTCTTC.